The present T cell receptor beta chain was sequenced within a study of shared clonotypes between healthy human individuals. General study findings and limits: A handful of donors had around 5.5% of their naive CD4 clonotypes in common.

Deep-level assay runs were performed. The sorted-subset replicate PCRs were given about 200 ng DNA, which is tens of thousands of T cell genomes. Sequencing used immunoSEQ multiplex PCR; TCRdb keeps in-frame clones, though not all of them. The repertoire holds roughly 2,300,000 clones, with approximately 90% as singletons. As regards this clone: Its antigen is unknown.

Negatively enriched CD4+ T cells were divided by CD45RA into naive and memory. Sequencing input: naive CD4+ T cells from PBMCs. Indicated subset: CD45RA+ positively selected. This sequence was found in a man between 18 and 35 years old in good health. Some clones in this sample may be carry-over from other donors' samples.

The CDR3 is CASSADTGEGYEQYF. In DNA, the CDR3 is TGTGCCAGCAGCGCCGACACAGGGGAAGGCTACGAGCAGTACTTC. The chain is built from TRBV5-6 and TRBJ2-7, with 7 bases matching TRBD1. V lost 4 bases, J lost 3 bases, and 10 bases stayed unmatched. Germline V CDR1 and CDR2: SGHDT, YYEEEE. The CDR3 has 15 amino acids.